This TCR beta chain is from a study of cytomegalovirus exposure and HLA in healthy donors. Study-level information: An early release of data contained about 85 million unique TCRs, which came from HLA-typed donors.

Germline CDR1 MNHEY, CDR2 SMNVEV (reference sequence). Trimming removed 3 bases at V and 6 bases at J, with 12 bases between. The CDR3 is 13 residues long. PCR involved 60 Vbeta and 13 Jbeta primers. Only in-frame clones appear in the TCRdb table, and some are missing; sequencing was by immunoSEQ multiplex PCR. The sample records about 200,000 clones, approximately 11% being singletons. Study outcomes and limitations: A later analysis found most CMV-associated TCR beta chains apparently HLA-restricted. Many donors carried some public TCRs, although rarity characterized most TCR sequences. In a later analysis, parvovirus B19, influenza, CMV and Epstein-Barr virus appeared linked to several top co-occurrence clusters.

This clone came up a few times. What it binds is not known. The TCR comes from a middle-aged man in good health and CMV-seropositive. Input material: PBMCs. The rearrangement links TRBV27 to TRBJ2-7; D not certain. This CDR3 is CASSFGGNSEQYF. CDR3 nucleotides: TGTGCCAGCAGTTTCGGCGGCAATTCCGAGCAGTACTTC.